This is a list of T cell receptor beta chains from one sample in a study of T cell responses to AZD1222 COVID-19 vaccine. Generated by immunoSEQ multiplex PCR, the TCRdb table keeps only in-frame clones and is missing some. This table holds 100,000 to 150,000 clones, about 89% found once. Sequences were derived from peripheral blood, sampled on day 0 of MenACWY control vaccination. The receptors here all came from an adult in good health. The CDR3 runs from the conserved cysteine through the conserved F or W. The D gene is left open where the match is weak. Not all rows give a size; the values are once, few, many and, for expanded clones, a class.

size,D,V,J,CDR3,DNA
-,TRBD2,TRBV29-1,TRBJ2-3,CSVALAGVTDTQYF,TGCAGCGTTGCGCTAGCGGGAGTCACAGATACGCAGTATTTT
-,-,TRBV4-2,TRBJ1-6,CASSPGHFYNSPLHF,TGTGCCAGCAGCCCGGGACATTTCTATAATTCACCCCTCCACTTT
-,-,TRBV7-2,TRBJ1-1,CASSLGGGRVAEAFF,TGTGCCAGCAGCTTAGGAGGAGGGCGAGTAGCTGAAGCTTTCTTT
-,TRBD1,TRBV27,TRBJ1-1,CASSTTGVGPEAFF,TGTGCCAGCAGTACGACAGGGGTTGGGCCTGAAGCTTTCTTT
-,-,TRBV5-6,TRBJ2-7,CASSTSGMNYEQYF,TGTGCCAGCAGCACTTCGGGGATGAACTACGAGCAGTACTTC
-,TRBD1,TRBV5-1,TRBJ1-3,CASSPGTAGNTIYF,TGCGCCAGCAGCCCAGGGACAGCTGGAAACACCATATATTTT
-,-,TRBV28,TRBJ2-7,CASSPGQTYEQYF,TGTGCCAGCAGTCCCGGACAGACCTACGAGCAGTACTTC
-,TRBD1,TRBV7-2,TRBJ2-3,CASSLVQGVDTQYF,TGTGCCAGCAGCTTAGTACAGGGGGTAGATACGCAGTATTTT
-,-,TRBV9,TRBJ2-2,CASSVWNTGELFF,TGTGCCAGCAGCGTATGGAACACCGGGGAGCTGTTTTTT
-,-,TRBV20-1,TRBJ1-2,CSASFMASYGYTF,TGCAGTGCTAGTTTCATGGCGAGCTATGGCTACACCTTC
-,-,TRBV7-2,TRBJ2-5,CASSLQTAQETQYF,TGTGCCAGCAGCCTCCAAACAGCGCAAGAGACCCAGTACTTC
-,-,TRBV5-4,TRBJ1-6,CASSNSRDNSPLHF,TGTGCCAGCAGCAATAGCAGGGATAATTCACCCCTCCACTTT
-,TRBD1,TRBV7-2,TRBJ1-2,CASSPQGTTDTF,TGTGCCAGCAGCCCACAGGGGACCACGGACACCTTC
-,-,TRBV6-4,TRBJ1-1,CASREQANTEAFF,TGTGCCAGCAGGGAACAGGCGAACACTGAAGCTTTCTTT
once,-,TRBV7-2,TRBJ1-3,CASSLWGTPGNTIYF,TGTGCCAGCAGCTTATGGGGGACCCCTGGAAACACCATATATTTT
-,TRBD1,TRBV5-4,TRBJ1-2,CASSLVGTGGNYTF,TGTGCCAGCAGCTTGGTAGGGACAGGGGGCAACTACACCTTC
once,-,TRBV13,TRBJ1-1,CASSLKGFAFF,TGTGCCAGCAGCTTAAAAGGGTTCGCTTTCTTT
-,TRBD2,TRBV6-2/TRBV6-3,TRBJ2-1,CASSYSRSAREVDEQFF,TGTGCCAGCAGTTACTCGAGAAGTGCGCGGGAGGTCGATGAGCAGTTCTTC
few,TRBD1,TRBV7-2,TRBJ1-2,CASSQDRDYGYTF,TGTGCCAGCAGCCAGGACAGGGACTATGGCTACACCTTC